The 22 T cell receptor beta chains given below trace back to one sample, sequenced in a study of blood T cell repertoires in COVID-19. The repertoire was sequenced with immunoSEQ multiplex PCR; TCRdb's copy has only in-frame clones and lacks some. The table lists some 250,000 clones, 75% to 90% of them singletons. The sample comprised PBMCs or T cells enriched from blood (not recorded which). These receptor sequences come from a man between 35 and 55 years old who had recovered from COVID-19.

The chain uses TRBV7-9 and TRBJ2-3; D might be TRBD2 (7 bases). Germline CDR1 reads SEHNR; CDR2 reads FQNEAQ (reference sequence). The CDR3 is made up of 18 amino acids. V lost 1 base, J lost 6 bases, and 23 bases lay in between. The CDR3 region is CASSLGRGLADGGDTQYF. CDR3 nucleotide sequence: TGTGCCAGCAGCTTAGGCCGCGGGCTAGCGGACGGGGGCGATACGCAGTATTTT.

This sequence joins TRBV29-1 and TRBJ1-1; the match to TRBD1 covers 7 bases. Germline V gives CDR1 SQVTM, CDR2 ANQGSEA. This CDR3 has 12 amino acids. With V trimmed by 7 bases and J by 6 bases, 8 bases remained unmatched. This CDR3 reads CSARQGTAEAFF. DNA of the CDR3: TGCAGCGCCCGACAGGGTACCGCTGAAGCTTTCTTT.

The gene calls are TRBV10-3 and TRBJ2-1; D might be TRBD1 (5 bases). CDR1 and CDR2 from the germline V gene are ENHRY and SYGVKD. This CDR3 is 15 amino acids long. Trimming took 0 bases from V and 6 from J, leaving 12 bases between them. CDR3 coding DNA: TGTGCCATCAGTGAGTCGGGGCAGACGCTCAATGAGCAGTTCTTC. It encodes CAISESGQTLNEQFF.

The V and J genes are TRBV6-5 and TRBJ2-1; 10 nucleotides line up with TRBD2. Unmatched junction bases numbered 6, after V lost 2 bases and J lost 5 bases. In germline, CDR1 is MNHEY, CDR2 SVGAGI. This CDR3 region has 16 residues. CDR3: CASSYGLAGVNNEQFF. The CDR3 DNA reads TGTGCCAGCAGTTACGGGCTAGCGGGAGTGAACAATGAGCAGTTCTTC.

The chain carries TRBV5-1 and TRBJ2-5, with TRBD2 matching 11 bases. V dropped 0 bases and J dropped 5; count of bases not matched to a gene: 12. Germline values: CDR1 SGHRS, CDR2 YFSETQ. This CDR3 has 18 residues. CDR3 region: CASSLGGSLAGGRETQYF. The CDR3 bases are TGCGCCAGCAGCTTGGGAGGATCCTTAGCGGGGGGGCGTGAGACCCAGTACTTC.

This chain links TRBV5-1 with TRBJ1-4, with 9 bases that match TRBD1. With 4 bases clipped from V and 3 bases from J, the junction kept 4 bases outside the gene matches. This CDR3 has 15 amino acids. Germline V lookup: CDR1 SGHRS, CDR2 YFSETQ. The CDR3 spells CASSARDRANEKLFF. DNA of the CDR3: TGCGCCAGCAGCGCCCGGGACAGGGCTAATGAAAAACTGTTTTTT.

CDR3 nucleotide sequence: TGCGCCAGCAGCTCTGGGGGACTAGCGGGAAACCACGAGCAGTACTTC. Amino acids: CASSSGGLAGNHEQYF. The chain recombines TRBV4-3 with TRBJ2-7, with TRBD2 identical over 13 bases. The CDR3 has 16 residues. V lost 5 bases to trimming and J lost 5 bases; unmatched junction nucleotides: 9. From germline, CDR1 is LGHNA and CDR2 YSLEER.

The chain recombines TRBV10-1 with TRBJ2-5; tentatively, D is TRBD1 (6 bases). Germline lookup yields CDR1 WNHNN and CDR2 SYGVQD (reference sequence). V was pared by 2 bases and J by 10 bases, with 17 bases between. This CDR3 spans 14 amino acids. The chain's CDR3 is CASSEPYEGTFQYF. The CDR3 DNA reads TGCGCCAGCAGTGAGCCATACGAGGGGACATTCCAGTACTTC.

The chain carries TRBV27 and TRBJ2-4; possible D gene TRBD2, 6 bases. The ends were cut back, 1 base at V and 0 bases at J, with 19 bases in the middle. The CDR3 extends over 19 amino acids. Germline loops: CDR1 MNHEY, CDR2 SMNVEV (reference sequence). The CDR3 region has the DNA TGTGCCAGCAGTTTATTCCGGGGCTCGGGAGCCCTAGCCAAAAACATTCAGTACTTC. This codes for CASSLFRGSGALAKNIQYF.

The V and J genes are TRBV5-1 and TRBJ2-3; a possible D gene is TRBD1 (6 bases). The germline V and J ends were trimmed by 4 bases and 1 base, with 22 bases remaining between them. Looked up from germline, CDR1 is SGHRS and CDR2 is YFSETQ. This CDR3 is built from 18 residues. The CDR3 nucleotides read TGCGCCAGCAGCCCACAGATGGGGGCCCCCCGGGGCACAGATACGCAGTATTTT. The encoded protein is CASSPQMGAPRGTDTQYF.

V usage is TRBV9 and J usage is TRBJ1-5; TRBD1 aligns across 8 bases. Losses at the gene ends were 5 bases for V and 0 bases for J; bases not matched to a gene: 10. In germline, CDR1 is SGDLS, CDR2 YYNGEE. This CDR3 comprises 17 residues. The CDR3 here is CASRKLRGPYSNQPQHF. The CDR3 nucleotides are TGTGCCAGCAGGAAACTCAGGGGGCCTTATAGCAATCAGCCCCAGCATTTT. The entire variable domain, with the rest obtained from reference TRBV9 and TRBJ1-5, is as follows: DSGVTQTPKHLITATGQRVTLRCSPRSGDLSVYWYQQSLDQGLQFLIQYYNGEERAKGNILERFSAQQFPDLHSELNLSSLELGDSALYFCASRKLRGPYSNQPQHFGDGTRLSIL.

The chain has TRBV7-2 and TRBJ2-7, with 14 bases aligning to TRBD2. This CDR3 has 18 residues. The V gene end was trimmed by 4 bases and the J gene end by 1 base; junction bases not matched to a gene: 9. Germline CDR1 reads SGHTA; CDR2 reads FQGNSA. The CDR3 loop is CASSYRTGTSGSSYEQYF. The CDR3 bases are TGTGCCAGCAGCTACAGAACCGGGACTAGCGGGAGTTCCTACGAGCAGTACTTC.

The chain carries TRBV24-1 and TRBJ2-3; weak D call: TRBD2 (6 bases). The CDR3 is 18 amino acids. Trimming left V 0 bases short and J 3 bases short, with 18 bases between. Germline V gene lookup returns CDR1 KGHDR and CDR2 SFDVKD. Here the CDR3 reads CATSDLRGSAAETDTQYF. DNA for the CDR3: TGTGCCACCAGTGATTTGCGGGGGTCGGCCGCGGAGACAGATACGCAGTATTTT.

V gene TRBV10-3 combines with J gene TRBJ2-3; 7 bases are shared with TRBD2. The CDR3 is 15 amino acids. Per germline, CDR1 ENHRY and CDR2 SYGVKD. V was pared by 3 bases and J by 1 base, with 4 bases of the junction left unmatched. CDR3 DNA sequence: TGTGCCATCAGTGATTTAAGCGGGGGCACAGATACGCAGTATTTT. Translation: CAISDLSGGTDTQYF.

V gene TRBV7-8 combines with J gene TRBJ2-3, with TRBD2 identical over 11 bases. With V trimmed by 5 bases and J by 5 bases, 12 bases remained unmatched. The germline V gene has CDR1 SGHVS and CDR2 FQNEAQ. This CDR3 is built from 17 residues. The CDR3 nucleotides read TGTGCCAGCAGCCCCCGGCTAGCGGGGGGCGGGGGAGATACGCAGTATTTT. It encodes CASSPRLAGGGGDTQYF.

This sequence joins TRBV30 and TRBJ2-7; the D is unclear. Germline loops: CDR1 GTSNPN, CDR2 SVGIG (reference sequence). Trimming left V 8 bases short and J 1 base short, with 18 bases between. The CDR3 spans 14 residues. CDR3 loop: CAQSRVQRSYEQYF. As DNA, the CDR3 is TGTGCCCAGAGTCGGGTCCAGAGGTCCTACGAGCAGTACTTC.

In DNA form, the CDR3 reads TGTGCCAGCAGCTTCAGGGGCCACGAGCAGTACTTC. As protein: CASSFRGHEQYF. The V gene is TRBV11-2, the J gene TRBJ2-7; D might be TRBD1 (6 bases). V lost 3 bases and J lost 5, with 8 bases in between. This CDR3 spans 12 amino acids. The V gene's germline CDR1 is SGHAT and CDR2 FQNNGV.

The chain couples TRBV19 to TRBJ1-1; 7 bases are shared with TRBD1. The junction had 4 bases not matched to a gene; V was cut back by 4 bases and J by 5 bases. The germline CDR1 and CDR2 sequences are LNHDA and SQIVND (reference sequence). The CDR3 loop spans 13 amino acids. The CDR3 protein is CASSTTGKTEAFF. In DNA, the CDR3 is TGTGCCAGTAGTACGACAGGGAAGACTGAAGCTTTCTTT.

The chain carries TRBV19 and TRBJ1-5; D might be TRBD1 (5 bases). The CDR3 consists of 15 residues. The V end was cut by 5 bases, the J end by 4 bases, with 15 bases between. Germline V lookup: CDR1 LNHDA, CDR2 SQIVND (reference sequence). Here the CDR3 reads CASSPRQIGNQPQHF. The CDR3 DNA is TGTGCCAGTAGTCCCCGACAGATTGGAAATCAGCCCCAGCATTTT.

V is TRBV10-2 and J is TRBJ2-1, with TRBD1 matching over 7 bases. CDR1 is WSHSY, CDR2 SAAADI, per germline. V trimming: 2 bases; J trimming: 0 bases; junction bases outside the gene matches: 1. CDR3 size: 15 residues. This CDR3 is CASSEGDSSYNEQFF. The CDR3 nucleotides read TGCGCCAGCAGTGAGGGGGACAGCTCCTACAATGAGCAGTTCTTC.

The chain couples TRBV28 to TRBJ2-2; TRBD1 is a possible D gene (7 bases). Trimming shortened V by 0 bases and J by 3 bases, and 11 bases separated the two germline ends. Germline V gene sequence: CDR1 MDHEN, CDR2 SYDVKM. The CDR3 spans 16 residues. In DNA form, the CDR3 reads TGTGCCAGCAGTTTATGGAGCAGGGGGGACACCGGGGAGCTGTTTTTT. It translates to CASSLWSRGDTGELFF.

The chain recombines TRBV28 with TRBJ2-1; perhaps TRBD1 as D (6 bases). Per germline, CDR1 MDHEN and CDR2 SYDVKM. The length of the CDR3 is 12 residues. V shed 9 bases and J shed 6 bases, with 12 bases lying between them. CDR3 region: CASKTGLNEQFF. The DNA for the CDR3 is TGTGCCAGTAAAACAGGGCTCAATGAGCAGTTCTTC.